These T cell receptor beta chains were read from a single sample in a study of T cell repertoires in aging, cancer and after chemotherapy. TCRdb ran MiXCR on the multiplex PCR reads and lists one entry per CDR3 protein. The sample has 10,000 to 15,000 distinct CDR3 sequences, 35% seen once. Sequencing input: blood. All receptors derive from a human donor in good health. The donor label of this sample is uncertain. CDR3s include the opening cysteine and the closing phenylalanine or tryptophan. A D gene is named only where the DNA matches it firmly. For some rows the clone size is stated as once, few or many, or as a class when expanded; others skip it.

V,J,D,size,DNA,CDR3
TRBV13,TRBJ2-3,TRBD2,NA,TGTGCCAGCAGCTTAGGACTAGCGGGTTTCACAGATACGCAGTATTTT,CASSLGLAGFTDTQYF
TRBV5-4,TRBJ1-5,TRBD1,NA,TGTGCCAGCAGCTTTGGAGGGGGCTCCAATCAGCCCCAGCATTTT,CASSFGGGSNQPQHF
TRBV10-3,TRBJ2-2,NA,few,TGTGCCATCAGGGCAGGCCTAACCGGGGAGCTGTTTTTT,CAIRAGLTGELFF
TRBV6-5,TRBJ2-3,NA,NA,TGTGCCAGCAGTTATTCGGGGGTCGGCACAGATACGCAGTATTTT,CASSYSGVGTDTQYF
TRBV29-1,TRBJ2-7,NA,medium-sized,TGCAGCGCCGGGTCCCGCGAGCAGTACTTC,CSAGSREQYF
TRBV11-2,TRBJ2-3,NA,few,TGTGCCAGCAGCTTAGCCCAGGCCGCAGATACGCAGTATTTT,CASSLAQAADTQYF
TRBV6-4,TRBJ2-3,TRBD2,NA,TGTGCCAGCAGTGACTCACTAGCGGGGCCAGATACGCAGTATTTT,CASSDSLAGPDTQYF
TRBV15,TRBJ2-7,NA,few,TGTGCCACCAGCAGCCCCGGACAGATGTTCTACGAGCAGTACTTC,CATSSPGQMFYEQYF
TRBV11-1,TRBJ2-5,NA,NA,TGTGCCAGCAGCCTTAGGAGTAGTGAAGAGACCCAGTACTTC,CASSLRSSEETQYF
TRBV11-3,TRBJ1-1,NA,few,TGTGCCAGCAGAATAGGGGGTCCTGAAGCTTTCTTT,CASRIGGPEAFF